These 21 T cell receptor beta chains share one sample of origin, sequenced in a study of monozygotic twins with inflammatory bowel disease. TCRdb re-called the 5' RACE reads and catalogs CDR3 proteins one per entry, DNA excluded. The sample shows hundreds of thousands of distinct CDR3 sequences, and roughly 2.2% sits with its ten largest clones. The sample consisted of blood. The origin of the receptors is a human donor with ulcerative colitis or Crohn's disease, or a healthy co-twin of an affected twin (not recorded which).

The chain has TRBV6-1 and TRBJ1-2; TCRdb selects TRBD1, and the lack of DNA leaves this call unchecked. Germline CDR1 reads MNHNS; CDR2 reads SASEGT. There are 15 residues in the CDR3. The CDR3: CASSRQGAANYGYTF.

V is TRBV24-1 and J is TRBJ2-1; TCRdb indicates TRBD1, and absent DNA this call remains unverified. CDR1 is KGHDR and CDR2 is SFDVKD in the germline V gene. CDR3 length equals 14 residues. The CDR3 protein is CATSVGQGANEQFF.

The genes are TRBV29-1 and TRBJ1-1. From germline, CDR1 is SQVTM and CDR2 ANQGSEA. CDR3 length: 11 amino acids. CDR3 protein: CSGAGPLKAFF.

V is TRBV7-9 and J is TRBJ1-4; there is no DNA to check the TCRdb D call of TRBD1. From germline, CDR1 is SEHNR and CDR2 FQNEAQ (reference sequence). This CDR3 contains 13 residues. CDR3 amino acids: CASSQTGFEKLFF. The full variable domain, its missing parts supplied by reference TRBV7-9 and TRBJ1-4, is DTGVSQNPRHKITKRGQNVTFRCDPISEHNRLYWYRQTLGQGPEFLTYFQNEAQLEKSRLLSDRFSAERPKGSFSTLEIQRTEQGDSAMYLCASSQTGFEKLFFGSGTQLSVL.

The chain uses TRBV28 and TRBJ2-1; TCRdb's D call, TRBD2, is unchecked because there is no DNA. CDR1 and CDR2 (germline): MDHEN, SYDVKM. This CDR3 contains 17 residues. CDR3 in amino acids: CASSPPPRASRVDEQFF.

The chain combines TRBV20-1 with TRBJ2-1; checking the TCRdb D call of TRBD2 is not possible without DNA. The CDR3 contains 15 residues. Germline CDR1 DFQATT, CDR2 SNEGSKA (reference sequence). CDR3 sequence reads: CSAERKTRGYNEQFF.

The chain employs TRBV5-1 and TRBJ2-7. This CDR3 has 12 residues. CDR1 and CDR2 from the germline V gene are SGHRS and YFSETQ. The CDR3 here is CASSSHVDEQYF.

The V call is TRBV20-1, the J call TRBJ2-3; TCRdb names TRBD1, which stays unverified in the absence of DNA. The CDR3 loop spans 14 amino acids. The germline V gene has CDR1 DFQATT and CDR2 SNEGSKA (reference sequence). The CDR3 sequence is CSARGQGKADTQYF.

The V call is TRBV27, the J call TRBJ2-7; TCRdb's D call, TRBD1, is unchecked because there is no DNA. This CDR3 comprises 15 residues. CDR1 and CDR2 from the germline V gene are MNHEY and SMNVEV (reference sequence). CDR3 in amino acids: CASSGWTGFGYEQYF.

This chain uses TRBV4-1 with TRBJ2-7; lacking DNA, the TRBD1 call made by TCRdb goes unchecked. The CDR3 is 14 amino acids. Germline V gene sequence: CDR1 MGHRA, CDR2 YSYEKL. The CDR3: CASSRTESSYEQYF.

This rearrangement joins TRBV29-1 to TRBJ2-1; absent DNA, TCRdb's TRBD1 call cannot be checked. CDR1 is SQVTM, CDR2 ANQGSEA, per germline. The CDR3 covers 12 residues. Here the CDR3 reads CSVVQGGGEQFF.

This chain uses TRBV6-6 with TRBJ2-2. The CDR3 totals 13 residues. Germline assignment: CDR1 MNHNY and CDR2 SVGAGI (reference sequence). The CDR3 reads CATFPLNTGELFF.

The rearrangement joins TRBV3-1 to TRBJ2-7; TCRdb outputs TRBD2, but without DNA this stays unchecked. The CDR3 length is 15 residues. Germline CDR1 is LGHDT and CDR2 is YNNKEL (reference sequence). The CDR3 loop is CASSSWDLAAYEQYF.

The rearrangement joins TRBV7-8 to TRBJ2-3; TCRdb calls TRBD1, which cannot be checked without DNA. Germline V gene lookup returns CDR1 SGHVS and CDR2 FQNEAQ. The CDR3 contains 15 residues. CDR3 residues: CASRIQGAYTDTQYF.

The gene calls are TRBV6-1 and TRBJ1-2; TCRdb proposes TRBD1, but this gene call is untestable without DNA. Germline V gene lookup returns CDR1 MNHNS and CDR2 SASEGT. The CDR3 covers 14 residues. This CDR3 is CASSAGQGRERYTF.

The chain joins TRBV3-1 to TRBJ2-3; TCRdb names TRBD1, which stays unverified in the absence of DNA. The CDR3 loop spans 16 amino acids. Germline V gene lookup returns CDR1 LGHDT and CDR2 YNNKEL (reference sequence). The CDR3 spells CASSLRGLLGTDTQYF.

V gene TRBV6-1 combines with J gene TRBJ1-2; TCRdb's D call of TRBD1 is untestable without DNA. The CDR3 totals 13 residues. Germline V gene lookup returns CDR1 MNHNS and CDR2 SASEGT. CDR3 amino acids: CASSAEGGYGYTF.

This chain links TRBV12-3 or TRBV12-4 with TRBJ1-4. The CDR3 sequence is 13 residues long. CDR3 sequence reads: CASSSGSLMKLFF.

This chain joins TRBV5-1 and TRBJ1-2; checking the TCRdb D call of TRBD1 is not possible without DNA. There are 15 residues in the CDR3. The V gene's germline CDR1 is SGHRS and CDR2 YFSETQ. The CDR3 loop is CASSPGDRSTMSYTF.

The CDR3 loop reads CAISGLAGEGEQYF. The gene calls are TRBV10-3 and TRBJ2-7; TCRdb's assignment of TRBD2 cannot be checked, as there is no DNA. Germline V lookup: CDR1 ENHRY, CDR2 SYGVKD. The CDR3 length is 14 residues.

The V call is TRBV5-4, the J call TRBJ2-1. Germline CDR1 SGHNT, CDR2 YYREEE (reference sequence). The CDR3 loop spans 15 amino acids. The CDR3 here is CASSLMASLDDEQFF.